Listed below are T cell receptor beta chains from one sample, sequenced in a study of vaccination and CD4 T cells after COVID-19. Using its own MiXCR run on the PCR reads, TCRdb lists one record per CDR3 protein. The sample has around 21,000 distinct CDR3 sequences, approximately 60% seen once. Their antigens remain unidentified. The material sequenced was CD4+ T cells from blood, cultured in vitro. These receptors came from a human donor who had recovered from COVID-19. CDR3s include the opening cysteine and the closing phenylalanine or tryptophan. A D gene is named only where the DNA matches it firmly. Clone size is stated in some rows and not others, as once, few, many or a class when expanded.

j_gene | v_gene | d_gene | abundance | CDR3nt | CDR3aa
TRBJ2-7 | TRBV6-1 | TRBD2 | - | TGTGCCAGCAAAGGACTAGCGGGATCCAATCCCTACGAGCAGTACTTC | CASKGLAGSNPYEQYF
TRBJ1-2 | TRBV19 | TRBD1 | - | TGTGCCAGTAGGGGACAGGGGACCGGCTACACCTTC | CASRGQGTGYTF
TRBJ1-1 | TRBV18 | TRBD1 | - | TGTGCCAGCTCACTCGGACAGGGGGCCACTGAAGCTTTCTTT | CASSLGQGATEAFF
TRBJ2-5 | TRBV5-1 | - | - | TGCGCCAGCAGAGCTGGGACCACGGAGACCCAGTACTTC | CASRAGTTETQYF
TRBJ1-5 | TRBV4-2 | - | - | TGTGCCAGCAGCCAAGCGGGAACCCCCAATCAGCCCCAGCATTTT | CASSQAGTPNQPQHF
TRBJ1-2 | TRBV11-3 | - | - | TGTGCCAGCAGCTTAGGGGCAGATCGCTATGGCTGCACCTTC | CASSLGADRYGCTF
TRBJ1-1 | TRBV19 | - | few | TGTGCCAGTCGAAATTCGGGTGGCAGGGCGAACACTGAAGCTTTCTTT | CASRNSGGRANTEAFF
TRBJ1-6 | TRBV6-1 | - | few | TGTGCCAGCAGCTTGTCGGACAGATATAATTCACCCCTCCACTTT | CASSLSDRYNSPLHF
TRBJ2-5 | TRBV6-1 | - | - | TGTGCCAGCAGAGGACGGAAAGGGGAGACCCAGTACTTC | CASRGRKGETQYF
TRBJ1-1 | TRBV7-2 | - | - | TGTGCCAGCAGCCAAGGTGGGGACTTAAGGGCTTTCTTT | CASSQGGDLRAFF
TRBJ1-3 | TRBV12-3/TRBV12-4 | - | few | TGTGCCAGCAGTCCCTGGGACTACCGAAACACCATATATTTT | CASSPWDYRNTIYF
TRBJ1-1 | TRBV20-1 | - | hyperexpanded | TGCAGTGCTAGAGTAGGGGCGGACACTGAAGCTTTCTTT | CSARVGADTEAFF
TRBJ2-3 | TRBV19 | - | - | TGTGCCAGTAGCAACGACTGGCAGGGGACGCAGTATTTT | CASSNDWQGTQYF
TRBJ2-3 | TRBV7-8 | TRBD2 | - | TGTGCCAGCAGCGCACTAGCGGGGGGACTCACAGATACGCAGTATTTT | CASSALAGGLTDTQYF
TRBJ2-7 | TRBV6-1 | - | once | TGTGCCAGCAGTGAAGCGGGAGAAGGCGAGCAGTACTTC | CASSEAGEGEQYF
TRBJ1-2 | TRBV6-1 | - | few | TGTGCCAGCCCCCCAGGCTCTACTAACTATGGCTACACCTTC | CASPPGSTNYGYTF
TRBJ2-1 | TRBV24-1 | - | - | TGTGCCACCAGTGATTTTTCGCGGGGCTACAATGAGCAGTTCTTC | CATSDFSRGYNEQFF
TRBJ1-2 | TRBV6-1 | - | - | TGTGCCAGCATCACTAGGCCTAGCGATGGCTACACCTTC | CASITRPSDGYTF
TRBJ2-3 | TRBV6-1 | - | - | TGTGCCAGCAGCCCTCGGGGCACGGGGGTCACAGATACGCAGTATTTT | CASSPRGTGVTDTQYF
TRBJ2-2 | TRBV6-1 | - | - | TGTGCCAGCAGTCACGACAGGTTCACCGGGGAGCTGTTTTTT | CASSHDRFTGELFF
TRBJ2-7 | TRBV11-3 | TRBD1 | few | TGTGCCAGCAGCTCGGAGCGACAGGGGGCTCCCTACGAGCAGTACTTC | CASSSERQGAPYEQYF
TRBJ1-5 | TRBV6-1 | - | - | TGTGCCAGCAGTCGAACAGGGAAAAGGGCTCAGCCCCAGCATTTT | CASSRTGKRAQPQHF
TRBJ2-6 | TRBV6-1 | TRBD2 | - | TGTGCCAGCAGTGATCGCGGGGGGGCCAGGAAGTCCCCTGGGGCCAACGTCCTGACTTTC | CASSDRGGARKSPGANVLTF
TRBJ1-2 | TRBV6-1 | TRBD1 | once | TGTGCCAACACCCCAGACAGGGCAGACGATGGCTACACCTTC | CANTPDRADDGYTF
TRBJ2-7 | TRBV20-1 | TRBD1 | - | TGCAGTGCTAGAGATATAGCGGGACAGGGGGCCGCCGAGCAGTACTTC | CSARDIAGQGAAEQYF
TRBJ1-6 | TRBV30 | - | - | TGTGCCTGGAGCCCACGCGTGGGTGCACTCAATAATTCACCCCTCCACTTT | CAWSPRVGALNNSPLHF
TRBJ1-1 | TRBV18 | - | - | TGTGCCAGCTCACCACCGGGGATAAACACTGAAGCTTTCTTT | CASSPPGINTEAFF
TRBJ1-3 | TRBV10-3 | TRBD1 | - | TGTGCCGGCCGACAGGGGGCTGGCTCTGGAAACACCATATATTTT | CAGRQGAGSGNTIYF
TRBJ1-2 | TRBV7-2 | - | once | TGTGCCAGCAGCTTAGGGGGTAGTCACCAGGCTGGCTACACCTTC | CASSLGGSHQAGYTF
TRBJ2-5 | TRBV20-1 | - | - | TGCAGTGCTAGAGACTTCGGGGGACGGCCTCCGGAGACCCAGTACTTC | CSARDFGGRPPETQYF
TRBJ1-1 | TRBV6-2/TRBV6-3 | - | few | TGTGCCAGCAGTGACCCCATCCGGTGGGCTTTCTTT | CASSDPIRWAFF
TRBJ2-7 | TRBV20-1 | - | few | TGCAGTGCTAGAGATCAAGGACCCAAGGGGGAGCAGTACTTC | CSARDQGPKGEQYF
TRBJ1-2 | TRBV6-1 | TRBD1 | - | TGTGCCAGCACCCCAGACAGGGCAGACGATGGCCACACCTTC | CASTPDRADDGHTF
TRBJ2-7 | TRBV27 | - | - | TGTGCCAGCAGTTCACGGGGAGGGGGCGGCGAGCAGTACTTC | CASSSRGGGGEQYF
TRBJ2-5 | TRBV20-1 | TRBD1 | - | TGCAGTGCTCAGAGGGACAGGGGAGGGCTAGAGACCCAGTACTTC | CSAQRDRGGLETQYF
TRBJ2-7 | TRBV15 | TRBD1 | - | TGTGCCACCAGCAGAGGAACCGGGACAGTTAGCGAGCAGTACTTC | CATSRGTGTVSEQYF
TRBJ2-7 | TRBV20-1 | - | - | TGCAGTGCTACCGACCGGGACAAGCTCTACGAGCAGTACTTC | CSATDRDKLYEQYF
TRBJ2-7 | TRBV19 | TRBD1 | - | TGTGCCAGTAGTTCGGGACAGCCCTCCTACGAGCAGTACTTC | CASSSGQPSYEQYF
TRBJ1-1 | TRBV5-1 | - | - | TGCGCCAGCAGCTTGACAACCGGCACGAACACTGAAGCTTTCTTT | CASSLTTGTNTEAFF
TRBJ2-1 | TRBV7-2 | - | - | TGTGCCAGCGGAGAGGGACAGCAGTTCTTC | CASGEGQQFF
TRBJ2-7 | TRBV6-5 | - | once | TGTGCCAGCAGTTACTCCGGGAAGGCGTACTTC | CASSYSGKAYF
TRBJ2-1 | TRBV24-1 | TRBD1 | - | TGTGCCACCAGTGAGGGGACAGGGGTAGACAATGAGCAGTTCTTC | CATSEGTGVDNEQFF
TRBJ2-2 | TRBV4-1 | TRBD1 | few | TGCGCCAGCAGCCAAGATATCGGGACAGGGAGCACCGGGGAGCTGTTTTTT | CASSQDIGTGSTGELFF
TRBJ1-1 | TRBV6-2/TRBV6-3 | - | - | TGTGCCAGCTGGGGGGGGCACACTGAAGCTTTCTTT | CASWGGHTEAFF
TRBJ1-5 | TRBV7-9 | - | few | TGTGCCAGCAGCTTTTCCGGCAATCAGCCCCAGCATTTT | CASSFSGNQPQHF
TRBJ2-7 | TRBV6-1 | TRBD1 | - | TGTGCCAGCAGTACCGGGACAGTTTACGAGCAGTACTTC | CASSTGTVYEQYF
TRBJ2-5 | TRBV19 | - | - | TGTGCCAGTAGTTATGACAGCCAAGAGACCCAGTACTTC | CASSYDSQETQYF
TRBJ1-2 | TRBV18 | - | few | TGTGCCAGCTCACCGCAGGGAAACTATGGCTACACCTTC | CASSPQGNYGYTF
TRBJ2-7 | TRBV6-1 | - | - | TGTGCCAGCAGTACCCCCCGCCTCATCTCCTACGAGCAGTACTTC | CASSTPRLISYEQYF
TRBJ1-1 | TRBV28 | - | - | TGTGCCAGCACCATAGGGGGTGAGGCTGAAGCTTTCTTT | CASTIGGEAEAFF
TRBJ1-2 | TRBV4-1 | - | few | TGCGCCAGCAGCCAAGATCGGGGTTACCCTAACTATGGCTACACCTTC | CASSQDRGYPNYGYTF
TRBJ1-6 | TRBV5-6 | - | - | TGTGCCAGCAGCTTGGCCGCGGGGGCTAGGAATTCACCCCTCCACTTT | CASSLAAGARNSPLHF
TRBJ1-2 | TRBV11-3 | - | - | TGTGCCAGCAGCTCAACAGGGTCTAAGGGCTACACCTTC | CASSSTGSKGYTF
TRBJ2-1 | TRBV7-2 | - | few | TGTGCCAGCAGCTTGGAGGGTGGGGCGAAGTTCTTC | CASSLEGGAKFF
TRBJ2-3 | TRBV27 | TRBD2 | - | TGTGCCACCGGCCGAGCGGGAGTCCGAAGCACAGATACGCAGTATTTT | CATGRAGVRSTDTQYF
TRBJ2-7 | TRBV28 | - | - | TGTGCCAGCAGTTTAGGGGTTTACGAGCAGTACTTC | CASSLGVYEQYF
TRBJ1-2 | TRBV19 | TRBD1 | - | TGTGCCAGTACTAGAACAGGGGCAAGGAGTCATGGCTACACCTTC | CASTRTGARSHGYTF
TRBJ1-5 | TRBV6-2/TRBV6-3 | - | once | TGTGCCAGCAGACCAACCAAGGGTCGGGGTCAGCCCCAGCATTTT | CASRPTKGRGQPQHF
TRBJ2-5 | TRBV20-1 | - | - | TGCAGTGCAAGCGGCCCCCCAGGGGAGACCCAGTACTTC | CSASGPPGETQYF
TRBJ1-1 | TRBV6-2/TRBV6-3 | - | - | TGTGCCAGCAGTTACCCACCTTTGCTCCAGGGCTTCACTGAAGCTTTCTTT | CASSYPPLLQGFTEAFF